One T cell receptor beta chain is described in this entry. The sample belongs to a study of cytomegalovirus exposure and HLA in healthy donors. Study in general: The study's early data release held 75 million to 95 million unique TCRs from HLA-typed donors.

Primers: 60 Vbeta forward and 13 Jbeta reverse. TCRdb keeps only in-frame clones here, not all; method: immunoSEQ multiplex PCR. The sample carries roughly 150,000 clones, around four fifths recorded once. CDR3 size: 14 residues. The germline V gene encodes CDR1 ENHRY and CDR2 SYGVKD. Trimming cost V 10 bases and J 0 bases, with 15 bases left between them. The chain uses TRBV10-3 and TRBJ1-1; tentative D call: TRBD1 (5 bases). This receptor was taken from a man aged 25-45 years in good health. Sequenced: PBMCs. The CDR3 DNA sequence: TGTGCCACGGGGGGTGGGGGTTTGAACACTGAAGCTTTCTTT. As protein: CATGGGGLNTEAFF.